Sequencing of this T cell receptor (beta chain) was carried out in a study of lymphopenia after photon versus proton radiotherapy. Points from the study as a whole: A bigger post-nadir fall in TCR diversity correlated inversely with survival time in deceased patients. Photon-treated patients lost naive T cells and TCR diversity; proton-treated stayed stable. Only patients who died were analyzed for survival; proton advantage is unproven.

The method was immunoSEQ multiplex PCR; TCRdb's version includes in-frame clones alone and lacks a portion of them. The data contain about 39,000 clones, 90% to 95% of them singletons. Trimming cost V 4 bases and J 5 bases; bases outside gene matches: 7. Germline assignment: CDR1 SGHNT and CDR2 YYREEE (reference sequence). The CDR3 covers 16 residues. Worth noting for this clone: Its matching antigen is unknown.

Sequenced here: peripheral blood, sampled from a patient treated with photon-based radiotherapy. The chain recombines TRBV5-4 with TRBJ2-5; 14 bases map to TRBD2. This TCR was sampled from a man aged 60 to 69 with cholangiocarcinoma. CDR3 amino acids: CASSPGLAGGLETQYF. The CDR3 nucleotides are TGTGCCAGCAGCCCTGGACTAGCGGGGGGCCTGGAGACCCAGTACTTC.